This T cell receptor beta chain appears in the sequencing data of a study of blood T cells in healthy people across ages. The wider study: About one barcoded beta molecule was captured per two T cells (by template switching).

Germline values: CDR1 DFQATT, CDR2 SNEGSKA (reference sequence). V shed 6 bases and J shed 5 bases, with 13 bases lying between them. CDR3 size: 12 residues. Sample-barcoded 5' priming and a J-beta primer mix drove a second PCR of roughly 7 to 11 cycles. In TCRdb, the 5' RACE reads were re-called with MiXCR into one record per CDR3 protein. There are 780,000 or so distinct CDR3 sequences in the sample; roughly three fifths occur only once, and around 25% lies in the top ten. Total RNA, at least 5 micrograms per sample, was extracted from PBMCs. The sample consisted of blood. The J gene is TRBJ1-1, the V gene TRBV20-1; unclear D gene. The clonotype originates from a man in his forties or fifties in good health. The CDR3 sequence is CSARTQRTEAFF. The CDR3 DNA reads TGCAGTGCCCGGACCCAAAGGACTGAAGCTTTCTTT.